One and the same sample provided the 8 T cell receptor beta chains below, sequenced in a study of beta chain features in type 1 diabetes. Investigators reverse transcribed all isolated RNA, so they sequenced expressed TCRB transcripts. TCRdb's copy holds only in-frame clones and misses some; the assay was immunoSEQ multiplex PCR. The sample lists some 900,000 clones; about 17% were seen once. Sequencing input: naive CD4+ T cells from blood. The receptors derive from a woman under 30 in good health.

This clone appeared a single time. V and J are TRBV5-5 and TRBJ2-5; D gene unclear. Trimming pared 0 bases from V and 1 base from J, leaving 4 bases between. Germline V lookup: CDR1 SGHKS, CDR2 YYEKEE (reference sequence). The CDR3 has 13 amino acids. The CDR3 loop is CASSLVPQETQYF. CDR3 nucleotides: TGTGCCAGCAGCTTGGTTCCCCAAGAGACCCAGTACTTC.

Only a few counts were recorded for this clone. The sample contains more than one DNA sequence encoding this CDR3. The chain joins TRBV2 to TRBJ1-5; possibly TRBD1 for D (6 bases). V lost 4 bases and J lost 10, with 11 bases in between. CDR1 is SNHLY, CDR2 FYNNEI, per germline. This CDR3 region has 12 residues. The CDR3 loop reads CASSVRGGPQHF. The DNA of the CDR3 is TGTGCCAGCAGTGTAAGAGGGGGTCCCCAGCATTTT.

The chain is built from TRBV7-9 and TRBJ1-1; D possibly corresponds to TRBD1 (6 bases). CDR1 SEHNR and CDR2 FQNEAQ come from the germline V gene (reference sequence). CDR3 size: 15 residues. V was cut by 0 bases and J by 4 bases, with 12 bases left in between. The CDR3 is CASSLARGGFTEAFF. CDR3 nucleotide sequence: TGTGCCAGCAGCTTAGCGAGGGGGGGCTTCACTGAAGCTTTCTTT.

The genes are TRBV2 and TRBJ2-1; no clear D gene. Germline CDR1 is SNHLY and CDR2 is FYNNEI. This CDR3 comprises 14 residues. V lost 2 bases, J lost 0 bases, and 5 bases lay in between. The CDR3 is CASSELGSYNEQFF. The CDR3 DNA follows: TGTGCCAGCAGTGAACTGGGCTCCTACAATGAGCAGTTCTTC.

This clone was counted between two and nine times. The gene calls are TRBV7-2 and TRBJ2-3, with D possibly matching TRBD2 (5 bases). Germline loops: CDR1 SGHTA, CDR2 FQGNSA. V was clipped by 3 bases and J by 4 bases, with 17 bases between them. This CDR3 region has 16 residues. CDR3: CASSFLRVKSPDTQYF. In DNA form, the CDR3 reads TGTGCCAGCAGCTTTTTGAGGGTGAAGTCTCCAGATACGCAGTATTTT.

In its sample, this clone was seen a few times. The chain couples TRBV7-2 to TRBJ1-5; a weak D match, TRBD1 (6 bases). The CDR3 covers 15 residues. V lost 5 bases to trimming and J lost 7 bases, with 18 bases between them. Germline CDR1 is SGHTA and CDR2 is FQGNSA. This CDR3 reads CASSLRGRGEQPQHF. The CDR3 DNA is TGTGCCAGCAGCCTGAGAGGCAGGGGAGAACAGCCCCAGCATTTT.

There are a few counts of this clone. The CDR3 here is CASSMGRRDTQYF. The CDR3 bases are TGTGCCAGCAGCATGGGGCGGCGAGATACGCAGTATTTT. The chain has TRBV11-2 and TRBJ2-3; D may be TRBD1 (5 bases). The V and J ends lost 5 bases and 5 bases respectively, with 11 bases between them. Germline V gene sequence: CDR1 SGHAT, CDR2 FQNNGV. The CDR3 has 13 residues.

V usage is TRBV19 and J usage is TRBJ1-5, with D possibly TRBD1 on 5 matching bases. Germline assignment: CDR1 LNHDA and CDR2 SQIVND (reference sequence). V lost 7 bases to trimming and J lost 6 bases, with 13 bases between them. The CDR3 consists of 13 residues. The CDR3 DNA reads as TGTGCCAGTAATACAGGTGCTGGTCAGCCCCAGCATTTT. Amino acids: CASNTGAGQPQHF.